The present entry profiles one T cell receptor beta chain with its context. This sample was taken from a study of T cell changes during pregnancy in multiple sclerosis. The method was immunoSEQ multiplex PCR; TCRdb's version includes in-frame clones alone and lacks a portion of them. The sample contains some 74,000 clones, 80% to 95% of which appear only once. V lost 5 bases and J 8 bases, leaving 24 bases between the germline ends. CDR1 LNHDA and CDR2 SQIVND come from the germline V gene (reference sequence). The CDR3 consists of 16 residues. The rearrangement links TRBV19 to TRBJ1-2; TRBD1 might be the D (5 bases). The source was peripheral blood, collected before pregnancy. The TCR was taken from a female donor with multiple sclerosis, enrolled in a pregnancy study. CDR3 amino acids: CASSPSQAGRSGGYTF. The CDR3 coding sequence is TGTGCCAGTAGTCCCTCCCAAGCAGGGAGGTCAGGAGGCTACACCTTC.